This TCR beta chain was identified in a study of blood T cell repertoires in COVID-19. This clone was counted at least ten times. Repertoires were generated with immunoSEQ multiplex PCR, while TCRdb's copy carries only in-frame clones and drops some. The sample consists of fewer than 250,000 clones, over 70% of them appearing once. The CDR3 is 15 residues long. Germline lookup yields CDR1 SGDLS and CDR2 YYNGEE. Deletions cut 0 bases from V and 9 bases from J, with 16 bases between. The chain carries TRBV9 and TRBJ2-1, with no clear D. This TCR derives from a woman in her fifties or sixties with acute or convalescent COVID-19. Material: peripheral blood. This CDR3 is CASSVVGTAGSEQFF. As DNA, the CDR3 is TGTGCCAGCAGCGTAGTGGGCACCGCAGGATCTGAGCAGTTCTTC. Together with reference TRBV9 and TRBJ2-1, the CDR3 gives the full variable domain: DSGVTQTPKHLITATGQRVTLRCSPRSGDLSVYWYQQSLDQGLQFLIQYYNGEERAKGNILERFSAQQFPDLHSELNLSSLELGDSALYFCASSVVGTAGSEQFFGPGTRLTVL.